This passage covers 6 T cell receptor beta chains from one sample sequenced in a study of blood T cell repertoires in COVID-19 (dated by TCRdb to 2019 to 2021). Preparation of the library involved the immunoSEQ multiplex PCR assay. TCRdb mirrors the immuneACCESS table, restricted to in-frame sequences. Some clones are absent from its copies; in checked studies, under half trace to an unresolved V gene, and the reason for the others is unknown. Present in this sample are about 210,000 clones, 82% of which were seen just once. The leading ten clones occupy roughly 12% of the sample. What was sequenced was peripheral blood. The source is a woman aged 40 to 55 with acute or convalescent COVID-19.

The rearrangement uses TRBV15 and TRBJ2-4; 8 bases fit TRBD1. V trimming: 4 bases; J trimming: 1 base; junction bases outside the gene matches: 12. Germline CDR1 and CDR2: LNHNV and YYDKDF (reference sequence). This CDR3 has 18 amino acids. The CDR3 protein is CATSMTGVLGRAKNIQYF. The CDR3 DNA sequence: TGTGCCACCAGCATGACAGGGGTATTAGGTCGGGCCAAAAACATTCAGTACTTC.

In its sample, this clone was seen once. The CDR3 nucleotides read TGTGCCAGCAGTACCCGGGGGGTAGACTATGGCTACACCTTC. Translating it yields CASSTRGVDYGYTF. V usage is TRBV27 and J usage is TRBJ1-2, with a possible D match to TRBD1 (5 bases). CDR3 length: 14 residues. CDR1 MNHEY and CDR2 SMNVEV come from the germline V gene (reference sequence). V was shortened by 5 bases and J by 3 bases, with 13 bases between the two germline ends.

CDR3 loop: CASSYLTSGSYEQYF. The CDR3 region has the DNA TGTGCCAGCAGTTACCTGACTAGCGGGAGCTACGAGCAGTACTTC. This chain uses TRBV6-2 or TRBV6-3 with TRBJ2-7; TRBD2 agrees at 12 bases. From germline, CDR1 is MNHEY and CDR2 SVGEGT. This CDR3 has 15 amino acids. V lost 2 bases, J lost 3 bases, and 2 bases stayed unmatched.

The chain has TRBV30 and TRBJ2-5, with 8 nucleotides matching TRBD1. Germline values: CDR1 GTSNPN, CDR2 SVGIG (reference sequence). The J segment lost 5 bases and the V segment lost 4 bases, leaving 12 bases of the junction unmatched. This CDR3 is built from 15 residues. The CDR3 sequence is CAWTPGQGGGETQYF. CDR3 DNA sequence: TGTGCCTGGACCCCAGGACAGGGAGGAGGGGAGACCCAGTACTTC. The full variable domain, its missing parts supplied by reference TRBV30 and TRBJ2-5, is SQTIHQWPATLVQPVGSPLSLECTVEGTSNPNLYWYRQAAGRGLQLLFYSVGIGQISSEVPQNLSASRPQDRQFILSSKKLLLSDSGFYLCAWTPGQGGGETQYFGPGTRLLVL.

This rearrangement joins TRBV5-1 to TRBJ2-1; the D gene is possibly TRBD2 (6 bases). The CDR3 contains 16 residues. Trimming removed 4 bases at V and 0 bases at J, with 14 bases between. Germline V lookup: CDR1 SGHRS, CDR2 YFSETQ. In DNA form, the CDR3 reads TGCGCCAGCAGCCTTACCCGGGGGAGCTCCTACAATGAGCAGTTCTTC. Its translation: CASSLTRGSSYNEQFF. Complete variable domain (other parts from reference TRBV5-1 and TRBJ2-1): KAGVTQTPRYLIKTRGQQVTLSCSPISGHRSVSWYQQTPGQGLQFLFEYFSETQRNKGNFPGRFSGRQFSNSRSEMNVSTLELGDSALYLCASSLTRGSSYNEQFFGPGTRLTVL.

The chain has TRBV2 and TRBJ2-2; 7 bases line up with TRBD1. V shed 8 bases and J 4 bases; nucleotides not matched to a gene: 16. This CDR3 spans 17 amino acids. Germline CDR1 is SNHLY and CDR2 is FYNNEI. Written as DNA, the CDR3 is TGTGCCAGCCTTGAGACCCTAGGGGGCGGAGGCACCGGGGAGCTGTTTTTT. Translated, it gives CASLETLGGGGTGELFF.